A single sample gave rise to the 22 T cell receptor beta chains below, sequenced in a study of cytomegalovirus exposure and HLA in healthy donors. Profiling relied on immunoSEQ multiplex PCR, and the TCRdb table lists in-frame clones only, not all of them. The sample shows roughly 330,000 clones, about nine tenths of them seen only once. The sequencing input was PBMCs. Receptors originate from a woman in her thirties in good health and CMV-seropositive.

The CDR3 DNA sequence: TGCGCCAGCAGCCAAGATCTAGTAGGGAACTCCTACGAGCAGTACTTC. Translation: CASSQDLVGNSYEQYF. The chain recombines TRBV4-3 with TRBJ2-7, with unresolved D. The V gene lost 0 bases and the J gene lost 0 bases, with 12 bases spanning the gap. Germline V gene data show CDR1 as LGHNA and CDR2 as YSLEER. The CDR3 extends over 16 amino acids.

This clone came up once. The rearrangement joins TRBV27 to TRBJ2-3; D perhaps matches TRBD1 (5 bases). Looked up from germline, CDR1 is MNHEY and CDR2 is SMNVEV (reference sequence). Trimming took off 7 bases at V and 1 base at J, with 12 bases between the two ends. This CDR3 comprises 14 residues. The CDR3 bases are TGTGCCAGCACCCAGGGTTATGGCACAGATACGCAGTATTTT. Amino acid sequence: CASTQGYGTDTQYF.

The chain joins TRBV9 to TRBJ1-4; unclear D gene. CDR3 size: 14 residues. V gave up 4 bases and J gave up 8 bases, with 15 bases separating them. Germline V gene sequence: CDR1 SGDLS, CDR2 YYNGEE. For the CDR3, the DNA is TGTGCCAGCAGCCAAAGACGGGTACGGGAAAAACTGTTTTTT. Protein sequence: CASSQRRVREKLFF.

This chain joins TRBV28 and TRBJ2-7, with TRBD1 matching over 10 bases. Germline assignment: CDR1 MDHEN and CDR2 SYDVKM. The V and J ends lost 2 bases and 5 bases, in that order; junction bases with no gene match: 6. CDR3 size: 15 residues. For the CDR3, the DNA is TGTGCCAGCAGTTTACCCGGGACAGGGGCCGACGAGCAGTACTTC. It is translated as CASSLPGTGADEQYF. Supplemented by reference TRBV28 and TRBJ2-7, the full variable domain reads DVKVTQSSRYLVKRTGEKVFLECVQDMDHENMFWYRQDPGLGLRLIYFSYDVKMKEKGDIPEGYSVSREKKERFSLILESASTNQTSMYLCASSLPGTGADEQYFGPGTRLTVT.

The genes are TRBV5-6 and TRBJ2-4, with D unclear. V dropped 4 bases and J dropped 9 bases, with 11 bases sitting between them. Germline-derived CDR1 and CDR2 are SGHDT and YYEEEE. The CDR3 has 12 amino acids. Here the CDR3 DNA reads TGTGCCAGCAGCGGAGCATTGAGCATTCAGTACTTC. Amino acid sequence: CASSGALSIQYF.

V usage is TRBV4-3 and J usage is TRBJ1-1, with no clear D. The CDR3 has 14 amino acids. V was shortened by 8 bases and J by 2 bases, with 15 bases between the two germline ends. Germline CDR1 LGHNA, CDR2 YSLEER. The CDR3 protein is CASGDRVGNTEAFF. CDR3 nucleotides: TGCGCCAGCGGGGATAGGGTCGGAAACACTGAAGCTTTCTTT.

The rearrangement joins TRBV7-7 to TRBJ2-7; either TRBD1 or TRBD2 may fit D (6 bases each). The germline V gene has CDR1 SSHAT and CDR2 FNYEAQ (reference sequence). CDR3 length equals 15 residues. V lost 0 bases, J lost 5 bases, and 14 bases lay in between. CDR3 region: CASSLALGGINEQYF. CDR3 nucleotide sequence: TGTGCCAGCAGCTTAGCCCTCGGGGGCATCAACGAGCAGTACTTC.

The sample holds a few counts of this clone. The chain recombines TRBV29-1 with TRBJ1-1; the D gene is possibly TRBD1 (6 bases). The CDR3 has 13 amino acids. Germline V lookup: CDR1 SQVTM, CDR2 ANQGSEA. V lost 7 bases, J lost 0 bases, and 12 bases lay in between. The CDR3 DNA is TGCAGCGCTCGGACAGACATGAACACTGAAGCTTTCTTT. Protein product: CSARTDMNTEAFF.

This clone was counted once. The chain has TRBV7-6 and TRBJ2-3; 7 bases line up with TRBD1. With 1 base clipped from V and 1 base from J, the junction kept 2 bases outside the gene matches. The CDR3 is made up of 15 amino acids. Germline V CDR1 and CDR2: SGHVS, FNYEAQ. This CDR3 reads CASSLGDSGTDTQYF. DNA of the CDR3: TGTGCCAGCAGCTTAGGGGACAGCGGCACAGATACGCAGTATTTT.

J is TRBJ2-1 and V is TRBV5-4; D possibly matches TRBD1 or TRBD2 (5 bases each). Trimming removed 0 bases at V and 6 bases at J, with 13 bases between. There are 15 residues in the CDR3. Germline V gene sequence: CDR1 SGHNT, CDR2 YYREEE (reference sequence). CDR3 protein: CASSLDLAGANEQFF. The DNA for the CDR3 is TGTGCCAGCAGCTTGGACTTAGCCGGGGCCAATGAGCAGTTCTTC.

This chain uses TRBV4-1 with TRBJ2-4; the D gene is possibly TRBD2 (5 bases). Trimming cost V 0 bases and J 5 bases, with 17 bases left between them. From germline, CDR1 is MGHRA and CDR2 YSYEKL. The CDR3 runs 17 residues. CDR3 nucleotide sequence: TGCGCCAGCAGCCAAGAGAGACACTTACCTAGCCAAAACATTCAGTACTTC. It encodes CASSQERHLPSQNIQYF.

The chain uses TRBV4-2 and TRBJ2-7, with D perhaps matching TRBD1 (5 bases). V shed 2 bases and J shed 4 bases, with 15 bases lying between them. The CDR3 runs to 15 residues. Germline CDR1 and CDR2: LGHNA and YNFKEQ. CDR3 in amino acids: CASSQLAGREYEQYF. The CDR3 nucleotides read TGTGCCAGCAGCCAACTTGCAGGGCGTGAATACGAGCAGTACTTC.

The CDR3 nucleotides read TGTGCCATCAGTGAGTCCCCGGGACAGGGAATCTATGGCTACACCTTC. Protein product: CAISESPGQGIYGYTF. This sequence joins TRBV10-3 and TRBJ1-2; the match to TRBD1 covers 9 bases. In germline, CDR1 is ENHRY, CDR2 SYGVKD. CDR3 length equals 16 residues. V lost 0 bases and J lost 4; bases outside the gene matches: 6.

The CDR3 DNA reads TGTGCCAGCAGCTTGGGGGCGGCGTCGCAGTTCTTC. Protein: CASSLGAASQFF. The V call is TRBV5-4, the J call TRBJ2-1, with unresolved D. The V end lost 0 bases, the J end lost 12 bases, and 10 bases lay between the germline ends. From germline, CDR1 is SGHNT and CDR2 YYREEE (reference sequence). There are 12 residues in the CDR3.

The V and J genes are TRBV7-2 and TRBJ1-5; D is undetermined. Germline V lookup: CDR1 SGHTA, CDR2 FQGNSA. The CDR3 extends over 16 amino acids. Trimming took 1 base from V and 0 from J, leaving 10 bases between them. In DNA form, the CDR3 reads TGTGCCAGCAGCTTAGAGTTGAGGATTAGCAATCAGCCCCAGCATTTT. Encoded protein: CASSLELRISNQPQHF.

This clone was counted once. The chain couples TRBV28 to TRBJ1-1; D might be TRBD1 (6 bases). Germline V gene lookup returns CDR1 MDHEN and CDR2 SYDVKM. V lost 7 bases and J 1 base, leaving 25 bases between the germline ends. This CDR3 is 18 amino acids long. Written as DNA, the CDR3 is TGTGCCAGCACCGTTATAGCCTCGGGGGCGGAGAGGAACACTGAAGCTTTCTTT. Translation: CASTVIASGAERNTEAFF.

CDR3 DNA sequence: TGTGCCAGCAGCTTAAATAGCGGACCGACGTATGGCTACACCTTC. This sequence encodes CASSLNSGPTYGYTF. The rearrangement joins TRBV7-3 to TRBJ1-2; no firm D call. The V end was cut by 1 base, the J end by 5 bases, with 14 bases between. Per germline, CDR1 SGHTA and CDR2 FQGTGA. The CDR3 is 15 amino acids.

The chain carries TRBV4-2 and TRBJ1-1; TRBD1 aligns across 9 bases. The CDR3 contains 16 residues. From germline, CDR1 is LGHNA and CDR2 YNFKEQ. V trimming: 1 base; J trimming: 4 bases; junction bases outside the gene matches: 7. CDR3 coding DNA: TGTGCCAGCAGCCAAGCGGGGGACAGGGTGGGCACTGAAGCTTTCTTT. Translated: CASSQAGDRVGTEAFF.

CDR3 DNA sequence: TGTGCCACCAGCAGAGATTCCCAGACTGGAAACACCATATATTTT. It yields the protein CATSRDSQTGNTIYF. V and J are TRBV15 and TRBJ1-3; D gene unclear. V was clipped by 0 bases and J by 2 bases, with 8 bases between them. The CDR3 contains 15 residues. Germline lookup yields CDR1 LNHNV and CDR2 YYDKDF (reference sequence).

This clone was counted a single time. CDR3 in DNA: TGCGCCAGCAGCCGCGGGACAGTGGTACAAGAGACCCAGTACTTC. Translating it yields CASSRGTVVQETQYF. The chain links TRBV4-1 to TRBJ2-5; TRBD1 might be the D (7 bases). Germline values: CDR1 MGHRA, CDR2 YSYEKL. V dropped 4 bases and J dropped 2 bases, with 14 bases sitting between them. The CDR3 has 15 amino acids.

This chain uses TRBV2 with TRBJ1-2, with D possibly being TRBD1 (6 bases). Trimming cost V 7 bases and J 7 bases, with 19 bases left between them. The germline CDR1 and CDR2 sequences are SNHLY and FYNNEI. CDR3 length: 14 residues. CDR3: CASTRGGGRGGYTF. CDR3 coding DNA: TGTGCCAGCACTAGAGGAGGGGGGCGCGGTGGCTACACCTTC.

V and J are TRBV5-1 and TRBJ1-1; tentatively, D is TRBD1 (6 bases). CDR3 size: 14 residues. Germline V gene lookup returns CDR1 SGHRS and CDR2 YFSETQ. V lost 0 bases and J 8 bases, leaving 14 bases between the germline ends. The chain's CDR3 is CASSLEAGAGEAFF. DNA of the CDR3: TGCGCCAGCAGCTTGGAGGCAGGGGCCGGGGAAGCTTTCTTT.